Sequencing of this T cell receptor (beta chain) was carried out in a study of early T cells in non-severe SARS-CoV-2 infection. Germline V gene sequence: CDR1 SGHVS, CDR2 FNYEAQ. CDR3 length: 17 amino acids. Trimming at V came to 5 bases and at J to 5 bases, leaving 14 bases not matched to a gene. This clonotype was detected ten times or more. Individually, cDNA molecules had unique molecular identifiers attached to them. TCRdb passed the 5' RACE reads through MiXCR, listing each CDR3 protein once. This sample has roughly 30,000 distinct CDR3 sequences, with 6% found just once. This clonotype was sampled from an adult who was a healthcare worker with PCR-confirmed SARS-CoV-2 infection or an uninfected control (not recorded which). The sample consisted of whole blood, taken at baseline. J is TRBJ2-1 and V is TRBV7-6, with 8 bases identical to TRBD2. The DNA for the CDR3 is TGTGCCAGCAGCCCCATATTGCGCACTAGCGGACACAATGAGCAGTTCTTC. Protein sequence: CASSPILRTSGHNEQFF.